A single sample is the source of the 21 T cell receptor beta chains below, sequenced in a study of neurological immune-mediated disorders. From the 5' RACE reads, TCRdb called clonotypes with MiXCR, one entry per CDR3 protein. The sample includes about 55,000 distinct CDR3 sequences, about 24% of them seen just once. The time point denotes: technical triplicate 2. Material: PBMCs. These receptors all stem from a man aged 55 to 70 with HTLV-1-associated myelopathy (HAM/TSP).

This clonotype has at least ten counts. The chain joins TRBV6-6 to TRBJ1-1; 7 bases are shared with TRBD1. Trimming at V came to 11 bases and at J to 2 bases, leaving 5 bases not matched to a gene. Germline CDR1 is MNHNY and CDR2 is SVGAGI (reference sequence). The CDR3 has 12 residues. Here the CDR3 DNA reads TGTGCCGCCCGGGACAGCAACACTGAAGCTTTCTTT. Translation gives CAARDSNTEAFF.

This clonotype was seen ten or more times. The rearrangement joins TRBV5-6 to TRBJ1-1; TRBD1 aligns across 8 bases. This CDR3 spans 14 amino acids. The V gene end was trimmed by 4 bases and the J gene end by 4 bases; junction bases not matched to a gene: 6. Germline V gene sequence: CDR1 SGHDT, CDR2 YYEEEE. CDR3 bases: TGTGCCAGCAGCATCGTCGGGACAGGCACTGAAGCTTTCTTT. Encoded protein: CASSIVGTGTEAFF.

This clonotype has ten or more counts. The chain is built from TRBV9 and TRBJ2-7, with 14 nucleotides matching TRBD2. CDR3 length: 15 amino acids. Germline CDR1 reads SGDLS; CDR2 reads YYNGEE. V lost 3 bases to trimming and J lost 7 bases; unmatched junction nucleotides: 6. The CDR3 reads CASSAGLAGAGEQYF. CDR3 bases: TGTGCCAGCAGCGCGGGACTAGCGGGAGCTGGTGAGCAGTACTTC. Full variable domain (remainder filled in from reference TRBV9 and TRBJ2-7): DSGVTQTPKHLITATGQRVTLRCSPRSGDLSVYWYQQSLDQGLQFLIQYYNGEERAKGNILERFSAQQFPDLHSELNLSSLELGDSALYFCASSAGLAGAGEQYFGPGTRLTVT.

This rearrangement joins TRBV12-3 or TRBV12-4 to TRBJ1-6, with unresolved D. CDR3 length: 12 amino acids. V was pared by 6 bases and J by 19 bases, with 19 bases between. The CDR3 DNA follows: TGTGCCAGCAGCTTCCCGGGTTCACCCCCTCACTTT. It is translated as CASSFPGSPPHF.

The chain uses TRBV10-3 and TRBJ1-5; TRBD1 matches 7 bases. The CDR3 runs 15 residues. V lost 5 bases to trimming and J lost 0 bases; unmatched junction nucleotides: 4. Germline values: CDR1 ENHRY, CDR2 SYGVKD. The CDR3 DNA reads TGTGCCATCAGTCCCGCAGGGGGTAGCAATCAGCCCCAGCATTTT. Its protein is CAISPAGGSNQPQHF.

This clonotype was picked up many times. This rearrangement joins TRBV5-1 to TRBJ2-3, with a tentative D call TRBD2 (6 bases). CDR3 length: 15 amino acids. V lost 3 bases and J lost 6, with 17 bases in between. Germline assignment: CDR1 SGHRS and CDR2 YFSETQ. The CDR3 sequence is CASSYRDSGSDTQYF. CDR3 sequence (DNA): TGCGCCAGCAGCTATCGGGACTCCGGCTCCGATACGCAGTATTTT. Complete variable domain (other parts from reference TRBV5-1 and TRBJ2-3): KAGVTQTPRYLIKTRGQQVTLSCSPISGHRSVSWYQQTPGQGLQFLFEYFSETQRNKGNFPGRFSGRQFSNSRSEMNVSTLELGDSALYLCASSYRDSGSDTQYFGPGTRLTVL.

There are many counts of this clonotype. The chain couples TRBV14 to TRBJ2-3, with 10 bases lining up with TRBD2. V dropped 4 bases and J dropped 3; count of bases not matched to a gene: 7. The CDR3 is made up of 16 amino acids. In germline, CDR1 is SGHDN, CDR2 FVKESK. Here the CDR3 reads CASSPSGGGWTDTQYF. CDR3 sequence (DNA): TGTGCCAGCAGCCCTAGCGGGGGCGGGTGGACAGATACGCAGTATTTT.

This chain joins TRBV11-2 and TRBJ2-1; the match to TRBD2 covers 11 bases. J lost 4 bases, V lost 5 bases, and 4 bases had no gene match. The CDR3 has 15 residues. CDR1 SGHAT and CDR2 FQNNGV come from the germline V gene. CDR3 sequence: CASSRGTSGYNEQFF. The CDR3 DNA follows: TGTGCCAGCAGCCGTGGGACTAGCGGTTACAATGAGCAGTTCTTC. Together with reference TRBV11-2 and TRBJ2-1, the CDR3 gives the full variable domain: EAGVAQSPRYKIIEKRQSVAFWCNPISGHATLYWYQQILGQGPKLLIQFQNNGVVDDSQLPKDRFSAERLKGVDSTLKIQPAKLEDSAVYLCASSRGTSGYNEQFFGPGTRLTVL.

In DNA, the CDR3 is TGCGCCAGCAGCTTGGCTGGGGCGGGGTACACTGAAGCTTTCTTT. This sequence encodes CASSLAGAGYTEAFF. The V call is TRBV5-1, the J call TRBJ1-1; perhaps TRBD1 as D (5 bases). Germline loops: CDR1 SGHRS, CDR2 YFSETQ. CDR3 size: 15 residues. V gave up 0 bases and J gave up 3 bases, with 12 bases separating them.

Ten or more counts support this clonotype. The chain couples TRBV12-3 or TRBV12-4 to TRBJ2-1, with TRBD1 matching over 7 bases. There are 15 residues in the CDR3. The V segment lost 6 bases and the J segment 1 base; nucleotides outside the gene matches: 6. The CDR3 sequence is CASRPQGISYNEQFF. The CDR3 DNA sequence: TGTGCCAGCAGGCCACAGGGGATATCCTACAATGAGCAGTTCTTC.

There are many counts of this clonotype. This rearrangement joins TRBV20-1 to TRBJ1-1, with unresolved D. Germline V lookup: CDR1 DFQATT, CDR2 SNEGSKA (reference sequence). V shed 1 base and J shed 4 bases, with 13 bases lying between them. The CDR3 has 14 amino acids. CDR3 sequence (DNA): TGCAGTGCTAGAGGGGAACCTCTAGGCACTGAAGCTTTCTTT. Protein product: CSARGEPLGTEAFF.

This clonotype appeared many times. The chain has TRBV6-2 or TRBV6-3 and TRBJ2-7, with 12 bases that match TRBD2. V shed 4 bases, J shed 2 bases, and the junction held 15 bases outside the gene matches. CDR3 size: 19 residues. Germline values: CDR1 MNHEY, CDR2 SVGEGT. The CDR3 sequence is CASSSSGRAGLIFTYEQYF. In DNA, the CDR3 is TGTGCCAGCAGTTCTAGCGGGAGGGCTGGCCTCATCTTCACCTACGAGCAGTACTTC.

Within the sample, this clonotype is medium-sized. This chain joins TRBV6-1 and TRBJ2-5; D unresolved. CDR1 and CDR2 (germline): MNHNS, SASEGT. Trimming took 8 bases from V and 4 from J, leaving 5 bases between them. The CDR3 has 10 amino acids. CDR3 loop: CASGRETQYF. The CDR3 nucleotides are TGTGCCAGCGGTCGAGAGACCCAGTACTTC.

The table lists this clonotype with many counts. The chain employs TRBV14 and TRBJ2-7; TRBD1 agrees at 9 bases. Losses at the gene ends were 0 bases for V and 6 bases for J; bases not matched to a gene: 9. The CDR3 has 16 amino acids. Germline loops: CDR1 SGHDN, CDR2 FVKESK. The CDR3 here is CASSQEFGQGKTEQYF. CDR3 sequence (DNA): TGTGCCAGCAGCCAAGAATTTGGACAGGGGAAAACCGAGCAGTACTTC.

This clonotype was picked up many times. The chain recombines TRBV20-1 with TRBJ2-3, with 8 bases that match TRBD2. Germline CDR1 is DFQATT and CDR2 is SNEGSKA (reference sequence). This CDR3 is built from 13 residues. Trimming removed 4 bases from V and 0 bases from J; junction bases left unmatched: 0. The chain's CDR3 is CSAIAGSTDTQYF. The CDR3 region has the DNA TGCAGTGCTATAGCGGGAAGCACAGATACGCAGTATTTT.

This clonotype was detected many times. The chain couples TRBV12-3 or TRBV12-4 to TRBJ1-6; 7 bases map to TRBD1. The CDR3 is made up of 13 amino acids. Unmatched junction bases numbered 8, after V lost 5 bases and J lost 13 bases. The CDR3 DNA follows: TGTGCCAGCAGTCCCGGGACAGTGAAGCCCCTCCACTTT. Translation: CASSPGTVKPLHF.

This clonotype was observed many times. CDR3 sequence: CASSSALTGYGYTF. CDR3 DNA: TGTGCCAGCAGCTCTGCCTTGACGGGGTATGGCTACACCTTC. V and J are TRBV7-9 and TRBJ1-2; D unresolved. The CDR3 loop spans 14 amino acids. Between the trimmed V and J ends, which lost 4 bases and 5 bases, there was a span of 14 bases. Germline lookup yields CDR1 SEHNR and CDR2 FQNEAQ (reference sequence).

The V call is TRBV29-1, the J call TRBJ1-1; D is undetermined. Germline V CDR1 and CDR2: SQVTM, ANQGSEA. V lost 4 bases and J 1 base, leaving 10 bases between the germline ends. This CDR3 spans 13 amino acids. The CDR3 is CSVGRTANTEAFF. The CDR3 DNA reads as TGCAGCGTTGGTAGGACCGCGAACACTGAAGCTTTCTTT.

CDR3 nucleotide sequence: TGTGCCAGCAGCCCCTGGACCAGCTCCTACGAGCAGTACTTC. Translated, it gives CASSPWTSSYEQYF. The chain recombines TRBV11-3 with TRBJ2-7, with D uncertain. There are 14 residues in the CDR3. V dropped 5 bases and J dropped 0 bases, with 11 bases sitting between them. The germline CDR1 and CDR2 sequences are SGHNT and YENEEA.

This clonotype showed up just a few times. V and J are TRBV20-1 and TRBJ2-7; 9 bases align to TRBD1. V shed 3 bases and J 2 bases; nucleotides not matched to a gene: 14. The length of the CDR3 is 17 residues. The V gene's germline CDR1 is DFQATT and CDR2 SNEGSKA (reference sequence). CDR3 nucleotide sequence: TGCAGTGCTAGTTCCGGGACAGGGCCTCGTCCGACCTACGAGCAGTACTTC. Amino acids: CSASSGTGPRPTYEQYF.

This clonotype appeared many times. The chain couples TRBV5-1 to TRBJ2-7; 14 positions agree with TRBD2. Per the germline V gene, CDR1 is SGHRS and CDR2 is YFSETQ. V lost 4 bases to trimming and J lost 5 bases; unmatched junction nucleotides: 5. The CDR3 has 15 amino acids. This CDR3 reads CASSLGTSGRNEQYF. In nucleotides, the CDR3 is TGCGCCAGCAGCCTCGGGACTAGCGGGAGAAACGAGCAGTACTTC.